The source of this T cell receptor beta chain is a study of OX40 agonist ivuxolimab in advanced cancers. Whole-study context: Dosing consisted of intravenous ivuxolimab at 0.01 to 10 mg/kg every 2 weeks. Cohort: 75% to 90% men, mean age about 60, aged about 20 to 80.

General study points: Partial responders at 0.1-3.0 mg/kg showed near-lowest clonal expansion.

The table came from immunoSEQ multiplex PCR; TCRdb's copy has only in-frame clones and leaves some out. The sample has some 100,000 clones, approximately 94% seen once. To note about this clone: Its antigen is unidentified.

J was trimmed by 7 bases and V by 0 bases; bases with no gene match: 6. CDR1 is SQVTM and CDR2 is ANQGSEA in the germline V gene. The CDR3 runs 15 residues. The input for sequencing was CD4+ or CD8+ T cells sorted from blood, taken in a trial of the OX40 agonist ivuxolimab. The rearrangement uses TRBV29-1 and TRBJ2-3; 11 bases map to TRBD2. The TCR comes from an adult with an advanced solid tumor such as melanoma, head and neck, liver or kidney cancer. The chain's CDR3 is CSVEDYGTSGNTQYF. In DNA form, the CDR3 reads TGCAGCGTTGAAGATTATGGGACTAGCGGTAATACGCAGTATTTT.